Following are 6 T cell receptor beta chains from one sample sequenced in a study of CD8 T cells in ankylosing spondylitis. General observations from the study: What seemed typical of ankylosing spondylitis blood was a TCR beta motif built from several highly homologous variants.

TCRdb reanalysed the 5' RACE reads using MiXCR and keeps one entry per CDR3 protein. The table has more than 250,000 distinct CDR3 sequences, less than 10% seen once. No antigen has been identified for these receptors. The sequenced sample consisted of blood, either unsorted or a sorted T cell fraction (not recorded which). These receptors came from a male donor with ankylosing spondylitis.

This clonotype was found a few times. This rearrangement joins TRBV19 to TRBJ1-1; the D gene is possibly TRBD1 (6 bases). V gave up 9 bases and J gave up 1 base, with 12 bases separating them. Per germline, CDR1 LNHDA and CDR2 SQIVND (reference sequence). The CDR3 is 13 residues long. The CDR3 loop reads CASGARGNTEAFF. The CDR3, as DNA: TGTGCCAGCGGGGCCAGGGGGAACACTGAAGCTTTCTTT.

This clonotype has ten or more counts. The genes are TRBV12-3 or TRBV12-4 and TRBJ1-1, with D perhaps matching TRBD1 (5 bases). Deletions cut 6 bases from V and 6 bases from J, with 20 bases between. The CDR3 totals 15 residues. The CDR3 is CASSPYQGILAEAFF. CDR3 DNA: TGTGCCAGCAGCCCATACCAGGGTATATTGGCTGAAGCTTTCTTT.

This clonotype was counted a few times. V and J are TRBV5-1 and TRBJ1-5, with a weak D call TRBD1 (6 bases). This CDR3 spans 15 amino acids. Germline V gives CDR1 SGHRS, CDR2 YFSETQ. Trimming cost V 0 bases and J 7 bases, with 14 bases left between them. The CDR3 loop is CASSLAGGGVQPQHF. CDR3 DNA sequence: TGCGCCAGCAGCTTGGCAGGAGGGGGAGTGCAGCCCCAGCATTTT.

This clonotype was detected many times. The chain joins TRBV6-1 to TRBJ1-6, with TRBD1 matching over 8 bases. Trimming at V came to 5 bases and at J to 8 bases, leaving 5 bases not matched to a gene. This CDR3 region has 14 residues. Per the germline V gene, CDR1 is MNHNS and CDR2 is SASEGT. The CDR3: CASSTDRAHSPLHF. In nucleotides, the CDR3 is TGTGCCAGCAGTACGGACAGGGCCCATTCACCCCTCCACTTT.

V usage is TRBV12-3 or TRBV12-4 and J usage is TRBJ2-1; no reliable D call. This CDR3 region has 12 residues. Trimming removed 2 bases from V and 10 bases from J, with 9 bases in between. The CDR3 DNA follows: TGTGCCAGCAGTTTAAGTTTTCGAGAGCAGTTCTTC. Translated, it gives CASSLSFREQFF.

The chain combines TRBV12-3 or TRBV12-4 with TRBJ2-3; 9 bases line up with TRBD2. Trimming cost V 5 bases and J 8 bases; bases outside gene matches: 8. CDR3 size: 14 residues. CDR3 in amino acids: CASSKRGEGRTQYF. Here the CDR3 DNA reads TGTGCCAGCAGTAAGCGGGGGGAAGGTCGTACGCAGTATTTT.